This T cell receptor beta chain is from a study of PD-1 blockade in classical Hodgkin lymphoma. Indicated time point: newly diagnosed, previously untreated cHL patient sample. Magnetic negative selection served to purify CD4+ T cells out of PBMCs that had been thawed. Data came from immunoSEQ multiplex PCR; TCRdb stores just in-frame clones and leaves some out. This repertoire shows some 34,000 clones, about 89% found once; its top ten account for approximately 0.22%. CDR1 is SGHNT, CDR2 YENEEA, per germline. The trim removed 5 bases at V and 4 bases at J, leaving 3 bases unmatched. The CDR3 consists of 14 residues.

The clonotype was recovered from a human donor with classical Hodgkin lymphoma. The sequenced material came from CD4+ T cells from blood. This chain links TRBV11-3 with TRBJ2-2, with 8 bases matching TRBD2. Written as DNA, the CDR3 is TGTGCCAGCAGCGCCCGGGGGGGCACCGGGGAGCTGTTTTTT. This gives the protein CASSARGGTGELFF. The complete variable domain, with remaining parts taken from reference TRBV11-3 and TRBJ2-2, reads EAGVVQSPRYKIIEKKQPVAFWCNPISGHNTLYWYLQNLGQGPELLIRYENEEAVDDSQLPKDRFSAERLKGVDSTLKIQPAELGDSAVYLCASSARGGTGELFFGEGSRLTVL.